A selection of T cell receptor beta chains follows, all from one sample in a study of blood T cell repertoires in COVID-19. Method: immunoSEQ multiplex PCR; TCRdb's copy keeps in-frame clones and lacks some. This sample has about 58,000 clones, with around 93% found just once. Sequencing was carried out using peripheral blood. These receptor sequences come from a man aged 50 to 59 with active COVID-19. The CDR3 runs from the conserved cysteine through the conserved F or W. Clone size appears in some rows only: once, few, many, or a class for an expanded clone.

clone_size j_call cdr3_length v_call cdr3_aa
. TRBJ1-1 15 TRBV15 CATSIQGGLNTEAFF
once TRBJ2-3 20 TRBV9 CASSVKGRVVSGSIIDTQYF
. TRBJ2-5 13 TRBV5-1 CASSPFGGETQYF
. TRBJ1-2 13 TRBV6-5 CASSPDRGYGYTF
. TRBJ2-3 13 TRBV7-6 CASSLDLKDTQYF
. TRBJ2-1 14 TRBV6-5 CASSSLAGYNEQFF
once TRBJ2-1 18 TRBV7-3 CASSLSIGTGAIRNEQFF
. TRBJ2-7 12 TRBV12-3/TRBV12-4 CASSLNRYEQYF
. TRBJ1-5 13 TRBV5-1 CASSLASGQPQHF
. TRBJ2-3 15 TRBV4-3 CASSQEKRGWDTQYF
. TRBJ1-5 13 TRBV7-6 CASSLSRDQPQHF
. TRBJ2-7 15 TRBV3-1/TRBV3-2 CASSPYSQGAGEQYF
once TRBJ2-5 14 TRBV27 CASSLSLGAKTQYF
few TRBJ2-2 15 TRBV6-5 CASSVGLANTGELFF
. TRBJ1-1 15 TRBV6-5 CASSYLVPPGTEAFF
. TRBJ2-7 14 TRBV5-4 CATRGQDSTYEQYF
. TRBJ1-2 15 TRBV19 CASSPVTGNNYGYTF
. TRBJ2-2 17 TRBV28 CASSPRTGAVNTGELFF
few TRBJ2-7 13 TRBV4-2 CASSGGWDYEQYF
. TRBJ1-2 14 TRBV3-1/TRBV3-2 CASSQRESDYGYTF
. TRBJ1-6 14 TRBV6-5 CASSYGTENSPLHF
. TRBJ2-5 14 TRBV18 CASSPLGRGETQYF
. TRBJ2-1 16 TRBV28 CASSPSTGNTYNEQFF
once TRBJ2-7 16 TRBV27 CASSSNQGQGGFGQYF
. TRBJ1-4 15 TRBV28 CASSIRTATNEKLFF
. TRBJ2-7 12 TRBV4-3 CANPGQGARWYF
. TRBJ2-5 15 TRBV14 CASSPPRTGQETQYF
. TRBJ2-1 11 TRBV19 CATGKAYEQFF
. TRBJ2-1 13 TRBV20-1 CSASHPLYNEQFF
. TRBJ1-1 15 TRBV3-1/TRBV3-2 CASSQDRLATTEAFF
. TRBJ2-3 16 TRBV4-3 CASSQVKRGGRNTQYF
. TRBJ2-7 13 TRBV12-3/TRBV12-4 CASRIQGRYEQYF